A selection of T cell receptor beta chains follows, all from one sample in a study of identical twins. TCRdb re-called the 5' RACE reads through MiXCR, storing one row per CDR3 protein. Of hundreds of thousands of distinct CDR3 sequences listed, 18% are singletons. These data also formed part of another study, on T cells expressing NK-cell markers.

The sequenced sample was PBMCs. The origin of the receptors is a woman between 18 and 30 years old in good health. CDR3s include the opening cysteine and the closing phenylalanine or tryptophan. The D gene is left open where the match is weak. Clone size appears in some rows only: once, few, many, or a class for an expanded clone.

j_call clone_size d_call v_call cdr3_aa cdr3_nt
TRBJ1-5 few . TRBV6-2/TRBV6-3 CASSYAPRGQPQHF TGTGCCAGCAGTTACGCCCCCAGGGGTCAGCCCCAGCATTTT
TRBJ2-2 many . TRBV24-1 CATSERPGELFF TGTGCCACCAGTGAACGGCCCGGGGAGCTGTTTTTT
TRBJ2-7 . . TRBV12-3/TRBV12-4 CASSRVGQSSYEQYF TGTGCCAGCAGTCGAGTCGGACAAAGCTCCTACGAGCAGTACTTC
TRBJ2-1 . TRBD2 TRBV20-1 CSARGEAEIAGVKNNEQFF TGCAGTGCTAGAGGTGAAGCCGAGATAGCGGGAGTGAAGAACAATGAGCAGTTCTTC
TRBJ1-2 few . TRBV20-1 CSARDQGQDYGYTF TGCAGTGCTAGAGATCAGGGGCAAGACTATGGCTACACCTTC
TRBJ2-3 . TRBD2 TRBV12-3/TRBV12-4 CASSTAGLANTDTQYF TGTGCCAGCAGTACGGCGGGACTAGCGAACACAGATACGCAGTATTTT
TRBJ2-7 few TRBD1 TRBV5-6 CASSWTGAASEQYF TGTGCCAGCAGCTGGACAGGGGCGGCGTCCGAGCAGTACTTC
TRBJ2-4 . TRBD2 TRBV5-1 CASSFSGLAGGSDIQYF TGCGCCAGCAGCTTCTCGGGACTAGCGGGAGGAAGCGACATTCAGTACTTC
TRBJ2-2 . . TRBV2 CASRQTNTGELFF TGTGCCAGCAGGCAGACCAACACCGGGGAGCTGTTTTTT
TRBJ2-1 . TRBD2 TRBV27 CASSLSAGASSYNEQFF TGTGCCAGCAGTTTATCAGCGGGGGCCAGCTCCTACAATGAGCAGTTCTTC